These 4 T cell receptor beta chains originate from one sample sequenced in a study of metastatic and nonmetastatic thyroid tumors. No patient received treatment before thyroid surgery. TCRdb reanalyzed the PCR reads with MiXCR. This table holds around 20,000 clones, 16% found once. Sequenced sample: blood. These TCRs come from a male donor with papillary thyroid cancer or a benign thyroid nodule (not recorded which). Some clones in this sample may be carry-over from other donors' samples.

Many counts were recorded for this clone. The rearrangement uses TRBV6-2 or TRBV6-3 and TRBJ1-5; D is uncertain. V shed 6 bases and J shed 2 bases, with 5 bases lying between them. This CDR3 has 12 residues. CDR1 and CDR2 from the germline V gene are MNHEY and SVGEGT. The CDR3 here is CASRFGNQPQHF. The CDR3 nucleotides are TGTGCCAGCAGGTTTGGCAATCAGCCCCAGCATTTT.

As concerns this clone: A much more abundant neighbour one base away suggests this may be a read error. The chain links TRBV11-3 to TRBJ2-3; D possibly uses TRBD1 or TRBD2 (6 bases each). V lost 1 base and J lost 3, with 26 bases in between. In germline, CDR1 is SGHNT, CDR2 YENEEA. The CDR3 has 20 amino acids. CDR3 sequence reads: CASSLGGALAVPKGTDTQYF. CDR3 nucleotide sequence: TGTGCCAGCAGCTTAGGGGGGGCGTTAGCAGTCCCGAAGGGGACAGATACGCAGTATTTT. Full variable domain (remainder filled in from reference TRBV11-3 and TRBJ2-3): EAGVVQSPRYKIIEKKQPVAFWCNPISGHNTLYWYLQNLGQGPELLIRYENEEAVDDSQLPKDRFSAERLKGVDSTLKIQPAELGDSAVYLCASSLGGALAVPKGTDTQYFGPGTRLTVL.

By sample share, this clone is medium-sized (0.01 to 0.1%). This sequence joins TRBV30 and TRBJ2-2; D tentatively fits TRBD1 or TRBD2 (6 bases each). The germline CDR1 and CDR2 sequences are GTSNPN and SVGIG (reference sequence). This CDR3 is 14 amino acids long. V gave up 1 base and J gave up 6 bases, with 12 bases separating them. The CDR3: CAWSARGDAGELFF. The CDR3 DNA reads TGTGCCTGGAGTGCTAGGGGGGATGCCGGGGAGCTGTTTTTT.

This clone turned up a few times. The V and J genes are TRBV28 and TRBJ2-3, with D perhaps TRBD2 (5 bases). The CDR3 has 16 residues. With 8 bases removed from V and 1 base from J, the gap between germline ends came to 19 bases. Germline CDR1 reads MDHEN; CDR2 reads SYDVKM. DNA for the CDR3: TGTGCCAGCCCGCGGGTGTGCGAGGAGGGCACAGATACGCAGTATTTT. Translating gives CASPRVCEEGTDTQYF.